These 17 T cell receptor beta chains came from one sample sequenced in a study of blood T cells in healthy people across ages. A second roughly 6 to 11 cycle PCR used barcoded and J-beta primers. TCRdb independently ran MiXCR on the 5' RACE reads; one entry per CDR3 protein. The sample includes 790,000 or so distinct CDR3 sequences, roughly 46% of them seen just once. The material sequenced was blood. Receptors originate from an elderly man in good health.

The chain has TRBV11-3 and TRBJ2-1; no firm D call. CDR1 and CDR2 (germline): SGHNT, YENEEA. The germline V and J ends were trimmed by 0 bases and 13 bases, with 13 bases remaining between them. The CDR3 length is 13 residues. CDR3: CASSLERYQYQFF. CDR3 bases: TGTGCCAGCAGCTTAGAGAGGTACCAATATCAGTTCTTC.

This clonotype was counted a few times. The chain links TRBV5-1 to TRBJ2-5; 11 bases agree with TRBD1. The trim removed 6 bases at V and 5 bases at J, leaving 9 bases unmatched. The V gene's germline CDR1 is SGHRS and CDR2 YFSETQ. This CDR3 contains 15 residues. CDR3 bases: TGCGCCAGCACCTTTGGGACAGGGGGTAAGGAGACCCAGTACTTC. Protein sequence: CASTFGTGGKETQYF.

V usage is TRBV5-1 and J usage is TRBJ2-1, with D unresolved. CDR3 length equals 12 residues. Germline assignment: CDR1 SGHRS and CDR2 YFSETQ. Between the trimmed V and J ends, which lost 2 bases and 8 bases, there was a span of 8 bases. The CDR3: CASSFPMDEQFF. The CDR3 region has the DNA TGCGCCAGCAGCTTCCCGATGGATGAGCAGTTCTTC.

This rearrangement joins TRBV12-3 or TRBV12-4 to TRBJ2-1, with a possible D match to TRBD1 (6 bases). Deletions cut 8 bases from V and 0 bases from J, with 14 bases between. The CDR3 covers 15 residues. CDR3 DNA: TGTGCCAGCGGGGGCGGCAGTCGCTCCTACAATGAGCAGTTCTTC. Its protein product is CASGGGSRSYNEQFF.

J is TRBJ2-1 and V is TRBV7-2; 9 nucleotides match TRBD2. V trimming: 5 bases; J trimming: 10 bases; junction bases outside the gene matches: 9. This CDR3 spans 14 amino acids. CDR1 and CDR2 (germline): SGHTA, FQGNSA. The CDR3 sequence: CASSPRGAGGEQFF. CDR3 bases: TGTGCCAGCAGCCCCAGAGGGGCGGGAGGGGAGCAGTTCTTC.

Details on this clonotype: This could be a read error, since a much larger clone is one nucleotide away. The rearrangement joins TRBV30 to TRBJ2-1; 10 nucleotides align to TRBD2. CDR1 GTSNPN and CDR2 SVGIG come from the germline V gene (reference sequence). This CDR3 is 14 amino acids long. The J segment lost 6 bases and the V segment lost 5 bases, leaving 7 bases of the junction unmatched. CDR3 coding DNA: TGTGCCTGGCATAGCGGGAGGAACTTCAATGAGCAGTTCTTC. Translating gives CAWHSGRNFNEQFF.

The rearrangement links TRBV20-1 to TRBJ2-7; 11 bases agree with TRBD1. Germline CDR1 is DFQATT and CDR2 is SNEGSKA (reference sequence). The CDR3 spans 14 residues. Germline trimming cut 3 bases from V and 4 bases from J; bases unmatched to any gene: 5. The DNA for the CDR3 is TGCAGTGCTAGGACCGGGACAGGGGGTTACGAGCAGTACTTC. Amino acid sequence: CSARTGTGGYEQYF.

The chain links TRBV4-2 to TRBJ1-4; TRBD1 matches at 7 bases. Germline CDR1 reads LGHNA; CDR2 reads YNFKEQ. This CDR3 is 16 amino acids long. V was clipped by 2 bases and J by 1 base; unmatched bases: 4. DNA of the CDR3: TGTGCCAGCAGCCAACTGGGGACAGTAACTAATGAAAAACTGTTTTTT. Translating gives CASSQLGTVTNEKLFF.

In its sample, this clonotype was seen many times. V usage is TRBV7-2 and J usage is TRBJ2-5, with TRBD2 identical over 11 bases. With V trimmed by 7 bases and J by 3 bases, 7 bases remained unmatched. Germline values: CDR1 SGHTA, CDR2 FQGNSA. This CDR3 has 15 amino acids. The CDR3: CASILTSGEEETQYF. The CDR3 DNA reads TGTGCCAGCATCCTGACTAGCGGGGAAGAAGAGACCCAGTACTTC.

The chain joins TRBV7-6 to TRBJ1-1, with D unresolved. The CDR3 contains 13 residues. Germline V gene data show CDR1 as SGHVS and CDR2 as FNYEAQ. Trimming left V 2 bases short and J 5 bases short, with 9 bases between. The CDR3 region has the DNA TGTGCCAGCAGCTTAACAATCAAGACTGAAGCTTTCTTT. Amino acid sequence: CASSLTIKTEAFF.

V usage is TRBV27 and J usage is TRBJ2-1, with D perhaps given as TRBD1 or TRBD2 (6 bases each). Germline V lookup: CDR1 MNHEY, CDR2 SMNVEV (reference sequence). The CDR3 runs 15 residues. V was cut by 7 bases and J by 8 bases, with 21 bases left in between. In DNA form, the CDR3 reads TGTGCCAGCACAAGTGGAGGGCAGGGGTTCGATGAGCAGTTCTTC. Protein product: CASTSGGQGFDEQFF.

The CDR3 sequence is CASSQDLRGYNEQFF. The CDR3 coding sequence is TGTGCCAGCAGCCAAGATCTTAGGGGGTACAATGAGCAGTTCTTC. V and J are TRBV14 and TRBJ2-1; maybe TRBD1 (6 bases). Trimming cost V 0 bases and J 4 bases, with 10 bases left between them. This CDR3 is 15 amino acids long. Germline V gives CDR1 SGHDN, CDR2 FVKESK.

V and J are TRBV29-1 and TRBJ2-3; D possibly corresponds to TRBD2 (7 bases). CDR3 length equals 15 residues. Trimming took off 4 bases at V and 4 bases at J, with 18 bases between the two ends. Germline V gene lookup returns CDR1 SQVTM and CDR2 ANQGSEA. The CDR3 here is CSVAFGRGSADTQYF. As DNA, the CDR3 is TGCAGCGTTGCCTTTGGGAGGGGGAGTGCAGATACGCAGTATTTT.

This clonotype was observed a few times. This rearrangement joins TRBV2 to TRBJ1-2, with unresolved D. Germline V gene sequence: CDR1 SNHLY, CDR2 FYNNEI. The CDR3 is 16 residues long. Trimming stripped 2 bases from V and 3 bases from J, with 16 bases between. CDR3 DNA sequence: TGTGCCAGCAGTGAATTAAACCAGCCTATAGACTATGGCTACACCTTC. Its protein product is CASSELNQPIDYGYTF.

This clonotype was observed a handful of times. This sequence joins TRBV7-6 and TRBJ2-4; D is unclear. The DNA end lines up better with TRBJ2-7; the J call may be wrong. The germline gives CDR1 SGHVS, CDR2 FNYEAQ. This CDR3 has 15 residues. CDR3 nucleotide sequence: TGTGCCAGCAGCTTAGAAGGCCACCCCTCCTACGAGCAGTACTTC. Its protein is CASSLEGHPSYEQYF.

The chain carries TRBV6-1 and TRBJ2-1; maybe TRBD1 (6 bases). The CDR3 runs to 13 residues. Germline V gives CDR1 MNHNS, CDR2 SASEGT. V was pared by 10 bases and J by 6 bases, with 16 bases between. The CDR3 loop is CATANSGANEQFF. In DNA form, the CDR3 reads TGTGCCACCGCCAATTCAGGGGCCAATGAGCAGTTCTTC.

The table lists this clonotype with a few counts. J is TRBJ2-1 and V is TRBV11-1, with 14 bases that match TRBD2. CDR3 length: 15 amino acids. Germline V gene data show CDR1 as SGHAT and CDR2 as FQDESV (reference sequence). V shed 5 bases and J 7 bases; nucleotides not matched to a gene: 4. CDR3 loop: CASSPGTSGRNEQFF. For the CDR3, the DNA is TGTGCCAGCAGCCCCGGGACTAGCGGGAGAAATGAGCAGTTCTTC. Together with reference TRBV11-1 and TRBJ2-1, the CDR3 gives the full variable domain: EAEVAQSPRYKITEKSQAVAFWCDPISGHATLYWYRQILGQGPELLVQFQDESVVDDSQLPKDRFSAERLKGVDSTLKIQPAELGDSAMYLCASSPGTSGRNEQFFGPGTRLTVL.